A selection of T cell receptor beta chains follows, all from one sample in a study of blood T cell repertoires in COVID-19. The assay was immunoSEQ multiplex PCR, and TCRdb's table has in-frame clones only and misses some. The sample contains tens of thousands of clones, roughly 86% of which appear only once. The specimen sequenced was peripheral blood. The receptors come from a man at least 80 years old with active or convalescent COVID-19. Both conserved end residues are part of each CDR3. D genes are given only for firm matches. The size field is filled for only some rows; it gives once, few, many or a size class.

V gene: TRBV11-3
D gene: NA
clone size: NA
J gene: TRBJ2-1
CDR3 DNA: TGTGCCAGCAGCTTAGCCGGGAACTCCTACAATGAGCAGTTCTTC
CDR3 protein: CASSLAGNSYNEQFF

V gene: TRBV12-3/TRBV12-4
D gene: NA
clone size: few
J gene: TRBJ1-3
CDR3 DNA: TGTGCCGGGGGGGGAAACACCATATATTTT
CDR3 protein: CAGGGNTIYF

V gene: TRBV5-1
D gene: NA
clone size: NA
J gene: TRBJ2-6
CDR3 DNA: TGCGCCAGCAGCTTGGGCAGAAACTCTGGGGCCAACGTCCTGACTTTC
CDR3 protein: CASSLGRNSGANVLTF

V gene: TRBV27
D gene: TRBD1
clone size: NA
J gene: TRBJ2-2
CDR3 DNA: TGTGCCAGCAGGATTGGGACAGGCTGGGACACCGGGGAGCTGTTTTTT
CDR3 protein: CASRIGTGWDTGELFF

V gene: TRBV4-1
D gene: NA
clone size: NA
J gene: TRBJ1-4
CDR3 DNA: TGCGCCAGCAGCCAAGGGGGACACGTAAACGAAAAACTGTTTTTT
CDR3 protein: CASSQGGHVNEKLFF

V gene: TRBV5-1
D gene: TRBD2
clone size: NA
J gene: TRBJ2-5
CDR3 DNA: TGCGCCAGCAGCTTGAAGCTAGCGGGGACCCAAGAGACCCAGTACTTC
CDR3 protein: CASSLKLAGTQETQYF

V gene: TRBV5-1
D gene: TRBD2
clone size: NA
J gene: TRBJ2-2
CDR3 DNA: TGCGCCAGCAGCGAACTAGCGGGAGGCACCGGGGAGCTGTTTTTT
CDR3 protein: CASSELAGGTGELFF

V gene: TRBV5-5
D gene: NA
clone size: NA
J gene: TRBJ2-3
CDR3 DNA: TGTGCCAGCAGGTTAGCGTTAAGCACAGATACGCAGTATTTT
CDR3 protein: CASRLALSTDTQYF

V gene: TRBV2
D gene: TRBD1
clone size: NA
J gene: TRBJ2-5
CDR3 DNA: TGTGCCAGCAGGTATAGGACAGGGGACGGACGAGAGACCCAGTACTTC
CDR3 protein: CASRYRTGDGRETQYF

V gene: TRBV7-3
D gene: TRBD1
clone size: few
J gene: TRBJ1-2
CDR3 DNA: TGTGCCAGCAGCACTCGACAGGGTGCGGGCTACACCTTC
CDR3 protein: CASSTRQGAGYTF

V gene: TRBV18
D gene: NA
clone size: NA
J gene: TRBJ1-1
CDR3 DNA: TGTGCCAGCTCACCGGAAGGAGACACTGAAGCTTTCTTT
CDR3 protein: CASSPEGDTEAFF

V gene: TRBV5-1
D gene: TRBD1
clone size: NA
J gene: TRBJ1-1
CDR3 DNA: TGCGCCAGCAGCGTCCAGGGGGCCAACACTGAAGCTTTCTTT
CDR3 protein: CASSVQGANTEAFF

V gene: TRBV4-1
D gene: NA
clone size: NA
J gene: TRBJ1-2
CDR3 DNA: TGCGCCAGCAGCCAAGAAGGGACACTCAAGGGCTATGGCTACACCTTC
CDR3 protein: CASSQEGTLKGYGYTF